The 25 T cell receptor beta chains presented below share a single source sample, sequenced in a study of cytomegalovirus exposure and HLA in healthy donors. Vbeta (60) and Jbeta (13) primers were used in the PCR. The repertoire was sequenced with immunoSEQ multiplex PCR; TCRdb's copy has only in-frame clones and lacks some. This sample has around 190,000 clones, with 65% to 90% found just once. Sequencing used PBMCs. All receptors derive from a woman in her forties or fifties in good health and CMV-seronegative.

CDR3 amino acids: CASGAGGGAYNEQFF. CDR3 in DNA: TGTGCCAGCGGGGCGGGGGGAGGCGCCTACAATGAGCAGTTCTTC. J is TRBJ2-1 and V is TRBV28, with 8 bases fitting TRBD2. The CDR3 has 15 residues. V shed 8 bases and J 2 bases; nucleotides not matched to a gene: 8. Germline CDR1 MDHEN, CDR2 SYDVKM.

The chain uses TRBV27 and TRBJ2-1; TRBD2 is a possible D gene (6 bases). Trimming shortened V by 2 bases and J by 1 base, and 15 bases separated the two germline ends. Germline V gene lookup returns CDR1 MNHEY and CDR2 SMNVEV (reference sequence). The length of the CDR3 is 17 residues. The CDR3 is CASSLRGGYSSYNEQFF. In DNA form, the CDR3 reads TGTGCCAGCAGTTTAAGGGGAGGCTATAGTTCCTACAATGAGCAGTTCTTC.

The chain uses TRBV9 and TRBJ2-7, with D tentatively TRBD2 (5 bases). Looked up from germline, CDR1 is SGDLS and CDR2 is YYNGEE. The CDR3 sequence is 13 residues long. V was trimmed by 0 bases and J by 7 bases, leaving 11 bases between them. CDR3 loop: CASSVDARGEQYF. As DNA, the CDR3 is TGTGCCAGCAGCGTAGACGCCCGAGGGGAGCAGTACTTC.

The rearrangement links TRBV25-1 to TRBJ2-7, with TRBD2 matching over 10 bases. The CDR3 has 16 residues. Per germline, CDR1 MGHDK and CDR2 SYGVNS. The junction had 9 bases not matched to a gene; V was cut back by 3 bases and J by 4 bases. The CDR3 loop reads CASSDLAASGSYEQYF. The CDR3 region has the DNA TGTGCCAGCAGTGACCTCGCGGCTAGCGGGAGTTACGAGCAGTACTTC.

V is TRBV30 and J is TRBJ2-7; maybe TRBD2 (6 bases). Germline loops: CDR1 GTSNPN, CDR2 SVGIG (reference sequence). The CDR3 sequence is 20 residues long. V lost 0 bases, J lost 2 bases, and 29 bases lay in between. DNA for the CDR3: TGTGCCTGGAGTGTACGGATGGGGCGGGGCGGGAAGGGTTTCACCTACGAGCAGTACTTC. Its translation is CAWSVRMGRGGKGFTYEQYF.

The CDR3 DNA follows: TGTGCCAGCAGCTTGACTTTCTACGAGCAGTACTTC. This codes for CASSLTFYEQYF. The chain has TRBV5-8 and TRBJ2-7; D unresolved. Germline V gene sequence: CDR1 SGHTS, CDR2 YDEGEE. The V and J ends lost 1 base and 3 bases respectively, with 5 bases between them. The CDR3 sequence is 12 residues long.

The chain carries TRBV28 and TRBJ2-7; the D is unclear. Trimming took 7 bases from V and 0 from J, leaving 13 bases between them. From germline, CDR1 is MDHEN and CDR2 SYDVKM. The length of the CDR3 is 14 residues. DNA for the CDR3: TGTGCCAGCAACCAGAGGCGATCCTCCTACGAGCAGTACTTC. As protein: CASNQRRSSYEQYF.

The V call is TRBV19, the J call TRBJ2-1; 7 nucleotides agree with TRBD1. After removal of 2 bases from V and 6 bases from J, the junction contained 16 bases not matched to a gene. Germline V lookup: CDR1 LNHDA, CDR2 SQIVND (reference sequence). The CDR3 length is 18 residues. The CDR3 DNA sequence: TGTGCCAGTAGTATAAGGCCGTTTGTCGCGACAGGGATCAATGAGCAGTTCTTC. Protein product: CASSIRPFVATGINEQFF.

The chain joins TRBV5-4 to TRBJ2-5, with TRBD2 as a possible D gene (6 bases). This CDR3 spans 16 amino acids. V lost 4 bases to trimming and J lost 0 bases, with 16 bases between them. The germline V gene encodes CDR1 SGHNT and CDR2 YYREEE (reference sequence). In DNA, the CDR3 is TGTGCCAGCAGCCTAGGCCCTCGGGACTACCAAGAGACCCAGTACTTC. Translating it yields CASSLGPRDYQETQYF.

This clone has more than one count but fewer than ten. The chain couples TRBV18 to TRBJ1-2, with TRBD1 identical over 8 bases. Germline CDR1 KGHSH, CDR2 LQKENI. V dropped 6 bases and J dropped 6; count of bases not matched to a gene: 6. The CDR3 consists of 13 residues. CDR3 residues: CASSQQGGDGYTF. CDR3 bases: TGTGCCAGCTCGCAACAGGGGGGCGATGGCTACACCTTC.

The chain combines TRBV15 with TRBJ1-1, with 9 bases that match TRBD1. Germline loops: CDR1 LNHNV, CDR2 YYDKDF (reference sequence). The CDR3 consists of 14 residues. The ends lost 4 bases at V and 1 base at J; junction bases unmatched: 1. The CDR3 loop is CATSKDRGNTEAFF. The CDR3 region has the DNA TGTGCCACCAGCAAGGACAGGGGGAACACTGAAGCTTTCTTT.

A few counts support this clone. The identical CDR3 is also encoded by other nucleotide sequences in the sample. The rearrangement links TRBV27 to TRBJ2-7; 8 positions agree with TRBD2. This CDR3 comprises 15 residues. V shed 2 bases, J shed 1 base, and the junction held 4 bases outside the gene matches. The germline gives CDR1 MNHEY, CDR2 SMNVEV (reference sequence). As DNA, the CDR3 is TGTGCCAGCAGTTTAGAGGCGGGAGGATCCTACGAGCAGTACTTC. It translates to CASSLEAGGSYEQYF.

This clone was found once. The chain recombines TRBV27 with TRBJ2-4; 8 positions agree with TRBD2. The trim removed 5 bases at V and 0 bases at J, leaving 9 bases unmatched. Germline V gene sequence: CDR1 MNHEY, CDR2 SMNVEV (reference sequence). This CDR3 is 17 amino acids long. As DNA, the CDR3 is TGTGCCAGCAGTCCGCGGGGGGATCCTTTAGCCAAAAACATTCAGTACTTC. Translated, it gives CASSPRGDPLAKNIQYF.

CDR3: CASKAGFGYEQYF. CDR3 sequence (DNA): TGTGCCAGTAAGGCAGGCTTTGGTTACGAGCAGTACTTC. The chain has TRBV19 and TRBJ2-7; D ambiguous. CDR1 and CDR2 from the germline V gene are LNHDA and SQIVND (reference sequence). The length of the CDR3 is 13 residues. Trimming left V 7 bases short and J 4 bases short, with 14 bases between.

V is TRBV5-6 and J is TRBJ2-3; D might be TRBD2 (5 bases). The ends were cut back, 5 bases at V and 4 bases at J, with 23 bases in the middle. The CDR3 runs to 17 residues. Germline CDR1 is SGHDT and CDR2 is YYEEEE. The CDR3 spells CASRWDEAAPRADTQYF. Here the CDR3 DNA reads TGTGCCAGCAGGTGGGATGAAGCGGCTCCGCGGGCAGATACGCAGTATTTT.

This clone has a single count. The CDR3 spells CASSPPHLSYGYTF. Here the CDR3 DNA reads TGTGCCAGCTCACCACCACACCTCAGCTATGGCTACACCTTC. The chain uses TRBV18 and TRBJ1-2; D unresolved. Trimming left V 0 bases short and J 4 bases short, with 9 bases between. This CDR3 contains 14 residues. Germline V gene lookup returns CDR1 KGHSH and CDR2 LQKENI.

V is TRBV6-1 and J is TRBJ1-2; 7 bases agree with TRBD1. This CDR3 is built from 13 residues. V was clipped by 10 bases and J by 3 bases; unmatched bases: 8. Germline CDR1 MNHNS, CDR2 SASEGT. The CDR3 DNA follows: TGTGCCACCTCCGGGACAGTGGACTATGGCTACACCTTC. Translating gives CATSGTVDYGYTF.

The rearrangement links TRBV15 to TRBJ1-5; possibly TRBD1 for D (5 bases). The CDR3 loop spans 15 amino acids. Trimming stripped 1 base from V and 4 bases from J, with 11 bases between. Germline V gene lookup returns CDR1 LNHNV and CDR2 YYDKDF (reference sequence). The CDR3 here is CATSRVRQPNQPQHF. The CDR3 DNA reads TGTGCCACCAGCAGAGTTCGACAGCCAAATCAGCCCCAGCATTTT.

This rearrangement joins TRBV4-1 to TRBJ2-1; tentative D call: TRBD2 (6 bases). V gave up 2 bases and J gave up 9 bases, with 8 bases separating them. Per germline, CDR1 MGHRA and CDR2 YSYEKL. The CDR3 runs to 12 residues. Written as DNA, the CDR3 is TGCGCCAGCAGCCAAATGGGGGGTGAGCAGTTCTTC. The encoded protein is CASSQMGGEQFF.

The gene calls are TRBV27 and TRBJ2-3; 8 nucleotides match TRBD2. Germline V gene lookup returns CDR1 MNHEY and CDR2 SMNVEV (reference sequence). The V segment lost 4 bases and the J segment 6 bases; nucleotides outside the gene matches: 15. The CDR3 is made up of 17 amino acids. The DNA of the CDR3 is TGTGCCAGCAGTTCCCGGGGGATAGCGGGATTCTTGGATACGCAGTATTTT. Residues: CASSSRGIAGFLDTQYF.

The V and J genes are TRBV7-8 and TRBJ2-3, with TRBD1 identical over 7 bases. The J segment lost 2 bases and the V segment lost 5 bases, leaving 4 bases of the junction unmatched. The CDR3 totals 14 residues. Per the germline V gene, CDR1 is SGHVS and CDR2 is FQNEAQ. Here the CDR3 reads CASSRDRVTDTQYF. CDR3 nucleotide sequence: TGTGCCAGCAGCCGAGACAGGGTCACAGATACGCAGTATTTT. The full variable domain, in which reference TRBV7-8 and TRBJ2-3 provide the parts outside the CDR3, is GAGVSQSPRYKVAKRGQDVALRCDPISGHVSLFWYQQALGQGPEFLTYFQNEAQLDKSGLPSDRFFAERPEGSVSTLKIQRTQQEDSAVYLCASSRDRVTDTQYFGPGTRLTVL.

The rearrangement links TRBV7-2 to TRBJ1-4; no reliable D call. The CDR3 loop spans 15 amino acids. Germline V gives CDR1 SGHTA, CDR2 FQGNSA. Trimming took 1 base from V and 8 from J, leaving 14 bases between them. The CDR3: CASSLGRREREKLFF. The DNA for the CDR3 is TGTGCCAGCAGCTTAGGGCGGAGGGAACGGGAAAAACTGTTTTTT. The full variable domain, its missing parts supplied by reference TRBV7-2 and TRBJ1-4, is GAGVSQSPSNKVTEKGKDVELRCDPISGHTALYWYRQSLGQGLEFLIYFQGNSAPDKSGLPSDRFSAERTGGSVSTLTIQRTQQEDSAVYLCASSLGRREREKLFFGSGTQLSVL.

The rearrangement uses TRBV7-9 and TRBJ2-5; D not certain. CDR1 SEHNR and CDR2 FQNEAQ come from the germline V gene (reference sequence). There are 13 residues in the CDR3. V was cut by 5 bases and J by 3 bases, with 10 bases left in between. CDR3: CASSPHAEETQYF. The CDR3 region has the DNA TGTGCCAGCAGCCCACACGCAGAAGAGACCCAGTACTTC.

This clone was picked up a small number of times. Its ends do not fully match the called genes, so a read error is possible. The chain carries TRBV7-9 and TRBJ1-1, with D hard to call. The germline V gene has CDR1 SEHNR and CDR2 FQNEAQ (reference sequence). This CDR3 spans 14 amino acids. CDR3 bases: TGTTCCAGCAGCCCCCTCGGAGGACTGACTGAAGCTTTCTTT. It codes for CSSSPLGGLTEAFF.

The DNA for the CDR3 is TGTGCCAGTAGATCCGGGACAGGGGCCCCCTACGAGCAGTACTTC. Amino acid sequence: CASRSGTGAPYEQYF. The V call is TRBV19, the J call TRBJ2-7; 10 nucleotides agree with TRBD1. The CDR3 length is 15 residues. Germline V gives CDR1 LNHDA, CDR2 SQIVND (reference sequence). With V trimmed by 6 bases and J by 2 bases, 7 bases remained unmatched.